This TCR beta chain emerged from a study of CD8 T cells in Susac syndrome. Multiple sclerosis controls were treatment-naive patients with stable or active relapsing-remitting disease. TEMRA cells were FACS-enriched and CD8+ and CD4+ T cells negatively isolated. After extraction with the RNeasy kit, about 0.5 to 1 ug of the RNA was reverse transcribed using random hexamers. Amplification of TCR beta CDR3 used immunoSEQ multiplex PCR across 54 Vbeta and 13 Jbeta. MiXCR, run by TCRdb on the immunoSEQ multiplex PCR reads, gives a single entry per CDR3 protein. The data show about 70,000 distinct CDR3 sequences, with 96% seen just once and approximately 0.1% held by the top ten. This TCR came from a human donor with multiple sclerosis. Sequences were obtained from CD4+ T cells from PBMCs.

The CDR3 nucleotides read TGTGCCAGCAGTCCTCGACAGACCCACAACTATGGCTACACCTTC. Its translation is CASSPRQTHNYGYTF. The rearrangement joins TRBV12-3 or TRBV12-4 to TRBJ1-2; D is possibly TRBD1 (5 bases). With 5 bases removed from V and 2 bases from J, the gap between germline ends came to 15 bases. The CDR3 extends over 15 amino acids.